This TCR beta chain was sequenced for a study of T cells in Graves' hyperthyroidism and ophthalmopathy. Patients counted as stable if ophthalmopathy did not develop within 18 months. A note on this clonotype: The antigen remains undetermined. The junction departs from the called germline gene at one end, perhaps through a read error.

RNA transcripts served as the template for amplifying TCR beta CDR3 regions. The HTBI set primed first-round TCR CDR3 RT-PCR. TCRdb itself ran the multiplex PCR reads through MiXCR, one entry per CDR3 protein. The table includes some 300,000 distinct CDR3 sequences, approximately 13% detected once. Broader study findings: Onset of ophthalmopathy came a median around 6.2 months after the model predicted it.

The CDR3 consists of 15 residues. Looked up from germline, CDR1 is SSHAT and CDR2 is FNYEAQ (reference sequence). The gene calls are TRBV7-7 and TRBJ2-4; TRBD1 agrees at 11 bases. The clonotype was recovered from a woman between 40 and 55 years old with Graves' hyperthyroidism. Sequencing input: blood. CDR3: CASSMGQGEGYIQYF. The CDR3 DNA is TGTGCTAGCAGCATGGGACAGGGGGAGGGATACATTCAGTACTTC.